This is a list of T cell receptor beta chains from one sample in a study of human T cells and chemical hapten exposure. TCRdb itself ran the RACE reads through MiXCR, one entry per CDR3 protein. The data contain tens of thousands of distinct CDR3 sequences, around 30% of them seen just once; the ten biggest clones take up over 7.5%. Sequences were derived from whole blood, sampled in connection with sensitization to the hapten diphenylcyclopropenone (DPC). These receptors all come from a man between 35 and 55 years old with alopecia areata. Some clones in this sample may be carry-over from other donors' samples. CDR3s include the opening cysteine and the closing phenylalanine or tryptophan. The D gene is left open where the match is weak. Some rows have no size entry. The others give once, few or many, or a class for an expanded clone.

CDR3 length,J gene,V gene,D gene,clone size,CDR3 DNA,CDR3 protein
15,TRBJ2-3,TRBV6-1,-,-,TGTGCCAGCAGTGAACCAGGGGAGACGTCAGATACGCAGTATTTT,CASSEPGETSDTQYF
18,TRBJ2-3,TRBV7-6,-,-,TGTGCCAGCAGACCCCAAGGGGCGCCCCTCCTCGGCACAGACACGCAGTATTTT,CASRPQGAPLLGTDTQYF
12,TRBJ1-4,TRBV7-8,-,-,TGTGCCAGCAGCTTAGAGGGAGGGAAACTGTTTTTT,CASSLEGGKLFF
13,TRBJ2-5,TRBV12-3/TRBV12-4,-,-,TGTGCCAGCAGTTTTATGGGGGAAGAGACCCAGTACTTC,CASSFMGEETQYF
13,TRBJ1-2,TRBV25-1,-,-,TGTGCCAGCAGGGACAACGCGGGGTATGGCTACACCTTC,CASRDNAGYGYTF
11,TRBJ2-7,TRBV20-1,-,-,TGCAGTGCTAGACTAGCGAGGGAGCAGTACTTC,CSARLAREQYF
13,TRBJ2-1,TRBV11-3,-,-,TGTGCCAGCAGCCAGAGGGACCCCGGGGAGCAGTTCTTC,CASSQRDPGEQFF
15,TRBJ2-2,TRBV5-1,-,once,TGCGCCAGCAGCTCGAACTTACAAAACACCGGGGAGCTGTTTTTT,CASSSNLQNTGELFF
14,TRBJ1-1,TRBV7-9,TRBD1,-,TGTGCCAGCAGCTTCAACACCGACAGGGGAGAAGCTTTCTTT,CASSFNTDRGEAFF
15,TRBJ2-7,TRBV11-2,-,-,TGTGCCAGCAGCTTTAGGTGGGACTCCCCCGGGGAGCAGTACTTC,CASSFRWDSPGEQYF